The clone carrying this T cell receptor (beta chain) appeared once. CDR1 is SGHAT, CDR2 FQNNGV, per germline. This CDR3 has 15 amino acids. V lost 2 bases, J lost 11 bases, and 21 bases lay in between. TCRdb reprocessed the RT-PCR reads via MiXCR and lists one record per CDR3 protein. The sample includes some 500 distinct CDR3 sequences, 50% to 65% of them seen just once. This clonotype was sampled from a female donor with primary Sjogren's syndrome. The chain joins TRBV11-2 to TRBJ2-5; possible D gene TRBD2, 5 bases. Sequencing was done on a sample of memory CD4+ T cells from salivary gland. Here the CDR3 DNA reads TGTGCCAGCAGCTTATCAGGTTCTACGGGGAATAAGCAGTACTTC. Its translation: CASSLSGSTGNKQYF. Drawing the rest from reference TRBV11-2 and TRBJ2-5, the complete variable domain is EAGVAQSPRYKIIEKRQSVAFWCNPISGHATLYWYQQILGQGPKLLIQFQNNGVVDDSQLPKDRFSAERLKGVDSTLKIQPAKLEDSAVYLCASSLSGSTGNKQYFGPGTRLLVL.